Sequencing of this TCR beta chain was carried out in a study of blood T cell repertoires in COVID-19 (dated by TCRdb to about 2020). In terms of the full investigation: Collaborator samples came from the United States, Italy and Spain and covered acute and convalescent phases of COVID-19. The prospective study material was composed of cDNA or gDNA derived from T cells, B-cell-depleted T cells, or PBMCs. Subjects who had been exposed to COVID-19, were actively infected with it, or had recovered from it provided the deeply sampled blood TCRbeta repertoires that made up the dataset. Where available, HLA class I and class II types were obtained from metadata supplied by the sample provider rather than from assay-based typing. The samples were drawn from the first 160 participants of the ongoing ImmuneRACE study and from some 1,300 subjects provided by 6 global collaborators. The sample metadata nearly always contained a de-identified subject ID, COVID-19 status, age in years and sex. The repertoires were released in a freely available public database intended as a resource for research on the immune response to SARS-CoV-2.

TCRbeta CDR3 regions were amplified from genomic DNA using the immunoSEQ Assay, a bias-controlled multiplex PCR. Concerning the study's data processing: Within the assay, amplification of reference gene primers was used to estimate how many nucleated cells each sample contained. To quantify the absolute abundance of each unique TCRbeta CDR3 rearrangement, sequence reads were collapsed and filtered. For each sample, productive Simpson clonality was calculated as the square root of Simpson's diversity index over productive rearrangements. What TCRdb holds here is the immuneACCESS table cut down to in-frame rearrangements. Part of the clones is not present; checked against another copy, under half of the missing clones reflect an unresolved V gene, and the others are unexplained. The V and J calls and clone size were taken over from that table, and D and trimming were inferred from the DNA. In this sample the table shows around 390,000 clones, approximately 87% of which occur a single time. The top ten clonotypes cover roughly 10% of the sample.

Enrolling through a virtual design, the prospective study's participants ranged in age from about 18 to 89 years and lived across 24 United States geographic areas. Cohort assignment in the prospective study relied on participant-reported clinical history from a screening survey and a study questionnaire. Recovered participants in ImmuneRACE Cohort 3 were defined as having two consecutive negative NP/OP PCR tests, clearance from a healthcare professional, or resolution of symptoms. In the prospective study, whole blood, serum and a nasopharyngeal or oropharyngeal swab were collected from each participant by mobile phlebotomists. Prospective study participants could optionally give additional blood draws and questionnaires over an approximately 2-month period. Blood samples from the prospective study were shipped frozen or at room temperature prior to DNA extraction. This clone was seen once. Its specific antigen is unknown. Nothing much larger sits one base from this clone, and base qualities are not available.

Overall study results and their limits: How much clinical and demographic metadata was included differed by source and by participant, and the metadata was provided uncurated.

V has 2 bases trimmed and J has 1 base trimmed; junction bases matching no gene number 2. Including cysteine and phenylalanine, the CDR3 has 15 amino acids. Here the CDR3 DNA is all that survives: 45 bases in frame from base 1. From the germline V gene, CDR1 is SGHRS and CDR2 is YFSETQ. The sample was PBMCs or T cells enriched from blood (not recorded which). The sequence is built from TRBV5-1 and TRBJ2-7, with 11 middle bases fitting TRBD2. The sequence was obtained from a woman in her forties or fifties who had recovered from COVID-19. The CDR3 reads CASSFGTSGSYEQYF. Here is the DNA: TGCGCCAGCAGCTTTGGGACTAGCGGATCCTACGAGCAGTACTTC.